The 9 T cell receptor beta chains below were found in one sample sequenced in a study of blood T cell repertoires in COVID-19. The repertoire was sequenced with immunoSEQ multiplex PCR; TCRdb's copy has only in-frame clones and lacks some. The sample holds 250,000 or so clones; roughly 80% are singletons and the top ten take around 3.5%. The sequencing sample was made of PBMCs or T cells enriched from blood (not recorded which). The receptors were sampled from a woman aged 40 to 50 who had been exposed to COVID-19.

The genes are TRBV28 and TRBJ2-7; 7 positions agree with TRBD1. V shed 5 bases and J 2 bases; nucleotides not matched to a gene: 12. This CDR3 has 16 residues. Looked up from germline, CDR1 is MDHEN and CDR2 is SYDVKM. The CDR3 loop reads CASSRGGLQGAYEQYF. In DNA form, the CDR3 reads TGTGCCAGCAGTCGTGGAGGATTGCAGGGGGCCTACGAGCAGTACTTC.

This clone was recorded once. J is TRBJ2-5 and V is TRBV9, with 7 bases fitting TRBD2. V was clipped by 4 bases and J by 4 bases; unmatched bases: 4. Germline values: CDR1 SGDLS, CDR2 YYNGEE. The CDR3 sequence is 13 residues long. CDR3 DNA sequence: TGTGCCAGCAGCTCGGGGGGTGGAGAGACCCAGTACTTC. It translates to CASSSGGGETQYF.

DNA for the CDR3: TGTGCCAGCAGCCGGACTTTTCGGACAGGGAAAGGGGGTGGCTACACCTTC. Translated, it gives CASSRTFRTGKGGGYTF. This chain joins TRBV7-2 and TRBJ1-2; 8 bases line up with TRBD1. From germline, CDR1 is SGHTA and CDR2 FQGNSA. The junction had 18 bases not matched to a gene; V was cut back by 5 bases and J by 7 bases. The CDR3 consists of 17 residues.

This chain joins TRBV18 and TRBJ1-1; 10 bases line up with TRBD1. Germline CDR1 and CDR2: KGHSH and LQKENI. This CDR3 has 15 residues. Trimming removed 5 bases from V and 5 bases from J; junction bases left unmatched: 8. The CDR3 is CASSAGTGEGTEAFF. The CDR3 DNA follows: TGTGCCAGCTCAGCAGGGACAGGGGAAGGGACTGAAGCTTTCTTT. The full variable domain, with the rest looked up from reference TRBV18 and TRBJ1-1, is NAGVMQNPRHLVRRRGQEARLRCSPMKGHSHVYWYRQLPEEGLKFMVYLQKENIIDESGMPKERFSAEFPKEGPSILRIQQVVRGDSAAYFCASSAGTGEGTEAFFGQGTRLTVV.

V usage is TRBV19 and J usage is TRBJ1-6; no definite D call. With 7 bases removed from V and 9 bases from J, the gap between germline ends came to 16 bases. Germline-derived CDR1 and CDR2 are LNHDA and SQIVND (reference sequence). CDR3 length: 14 amino acids. The CDR3 spells CASTLEVASSPLHF. CDR3 nucleotides: TGTGCCAGTACCCTTGAGGTAGCCAGTTCACCCCTCCACTTT.

As concerns this clone: Other DNA sequences within the sample encode an identical CDR3. The chain has TRBV7-9 and TRBJ2-7, with D possibly TRBD1 on 6 matching bases. The CDR3 is 12 residues long. Trimming left V 6 bases short and J 4 bases short, with 10 bases between. The germline gives CDR1 SEHNR, CDR2 FQNEAQ (reference sequence). The CDR3 DNA is TGTGCCAGCAGTTCACAGGGTTACGAGCAGTACTTC. Translating it yields CASSSQGYEQYF.

The chain employs TRBV28 and TRBJ1-4; D might be TRBD1 (5 bases). The CDR3 has 11 residues. V was cut by 8 bases and J by 7 bases, with 8 bases left in between. Germline V gene sequence: CDR1 MDHEN, CDR2 SYDVKM. The CDR3 DNA reads as TGTGCCAGCTGGGGCCTTGAAAAACTGTTTTTT. Protein: CASWGLEKLFF.

V usage is TRBV30 and J usage is TRBJ2-3; 8 nucleotides agree with TRBD2. The J segment lost 2 bases and the V segment lost 1 base, leaving 8 bases of the junction unmatched. This CDR3 has 16 residues. Germline values: CDR1 GTSNPN, CDR2 SVGIG (reference sequence). In DNA, the CDR3 is TGTGCCTGGAGTGCCGGGGGGGGGACCCACACAGATACGCAGTATTTT. Amino acid sequence: CAWSAGGGTHTDTQYF.

This chain joins TRBV5-1 and TRBJ2-5; D perhaps matches TRBD1 (6 bases). Trimming removed 4 bases from V and 1 base from J, with 8 bases in between. The germline CDR1 and CDR2 sequences are SGHRS and YFSETQ. The length of the CDR3 is 13 residues. The CDR3 region is CASSLGGQETQYF. The CDR3 DNA follows: TGCGCCAGCAGCCTAGGGGGCCAAGAGACCCAGTACTTC.